The 25 T cell receptor beta chains below were found in one sample sequenced in a study of blood T cell repertoires in COVID-19. Some clones are missing from TCRdb's copy, which holds only in-frame ones; the method was immunoSEQ multiplex PCR. The sample gives about 190,000 clones, roughly 78% of which show up once; under 3.5% is in the top ten. Material: peripheral blood. The source of these receptors is an elderly woman with active or convalescent COVID-19.

This chain joins TRBV3-1 (or the pseudogene TRBV3-2) and TRBJ1-2; 10 bases line up with TRBD1. The CDR3 is 16 amino acids. Looked up from germline, CDR1 is LGHDT and CDR2 is YNNKEL (reference sequence). The junction had 4 bases not matched to a gene; V was cut back by 0 bases and J by 3 bases. The CDR3: CASSQDLGQGDYGYTF. Here the CDR3 DNA reads TGTGCCAGCAGCCAAGATCTCGGACAGGGGGACTATGGCTACACCTTC.

The table lists this clone with a count of one. V gene TRBV6-1 combines with J gene TRBJ2-7, with D tentatively TRBD1 (5 bases). Germline V gives CDR1 MNHNS, CDR2 SASEGT. V lost 0 bases and J 4 bases, leaving 10 bases between the germline ends. The CDR3 is made up of 14 amino acids. This chain's CDR3 is CASSEAPGPYEQYF. The CDR3 nucleotides are TGTGCCAGCAGTGAAGCGCCAGGGCCGTACGAGCAGTACTTC.

The chain joins TRBV7-9 to TRBJ1-2; 7 bases agree with TRBD1. This CDR3 contains 14 residues. V lost 5 bases and J lost 6; bases outside the gene matches: 9. CDR1 is SEHNR and CDR2 is FQNEAQ in the germline V gene (reference sequence). This CDR3 reads CASSPPTGQHGYTF. CDR3 in DNA: TGTGCCAGCAGCCCTCCCACGGGACAGCATGGCTACACCTTC.

V is TRBV5-1 and J is TRBJ2-1; 9 nucleotides match TRBD2. Germline CDR1 is SGHRS and CDR2 is YFSETQ. The length of the CDR3 is 17 residues. Trimming cost V 3 bases and J 0 bases; bases outside gene matches: 7. The CDR3 DNA follows: TGCGCCAGCAGCTCAACCTCAGCGGGGGGCTCCTACAATGAGCAGTTCTTC. This sequence encodes CASSSTSAGGSYNEQFF. Looking up the rest from reference TRBV5-1 and TRBJ2-1 gives the full variable domain: KAGVTQTPRYLIKTRGQQVTLSCSPISGHRSVSWYQQTPGQGLQFLFEYFSETQRNKGNFPGRFSGRQFSNSRSEMNVSTLELGDSALYLCASSSTSAGGSYNEQFFGPGTRLTVL.

The chain combines TRBV27 with TRBJ1-1; the D gene is possibly TRBD1 (5 bases). CDR1 and CDR2 from the germline V gene are MNHEY and SMNVEV (reference sequence). V was shortened by 5 bases and J by 1 base, with 11 bases between the two germline ends. The CDR3 runs 14 residues. CDR3 protein: CASSPGLTNTEAFF. The DNA of the CDR3 is TGTGCCAGCAGTCCGGGACTAACGAACACTGAAGCTTTCTTT.

This chain joins TRBV28 and TRBJ1-5; D uncertain. This CDR3 comprises 16 residues. V was trimmed by 3 bases and J by 4 bases, leaving 16 bases between them. Germline-derived CDR1 and CDR2 are MDHEN and SYDVKM. The CDR3 region has the DNA TGTGCCAGCAGTTTGGCCCCGGGGAAGGGTAATCAGCCCCAGCATTTT. Translation: CASSLAPGKGNQPQHF.

The CDR3 DNA is TGTGCCAGCAGCTTGGTGACAGGGCAGGTTAACTATGGCTACACCTTC. Protein product: CASSLVTGQVNYGYTF. The chain links TRBV5-5 to TRBJ1-2, with 7 bases aligning to TRBD1. This CDR3 has 16 amino acids. J lost 1 base, V lost 0 bases, and 6 bases had no gene match. Germline loops: CDR1 SGHKS, CDR2 YYEKEE (reference sequence).

The chain combines TRBV6-5 with TRBJ2-3; the D is unclear. CDR3 length: 13 residues. Trimming cost V 6 bases and J 1 base, with 8 bases left between them. CDR1 is MNHEY and CDR2 is SVGAGI in the germline V gene. The CDR3 is CASRYPGTDTQYF. The CDR3 coding sequence is TGTGCCAGCAGATATCCGGGCACAGATACGCAGTATTTT.

The chain carries TRBV29-1 and TRBJ1-4, with D possibly being TRBD1 (6 bases). This CDR3 spans 13 amino acids. Germline V gives CDR1 SQVTM, CDR2 ANQGSEA. V was clipped by 4 bases and J by 6 bases, with 12 bases between them. This chain's CDR3 is CSVVGSGDEKLFF. In nucleotides, the CDR3 is TGCAGCGTTGTCGGGTCAGGGGATGAAAAACTGTTTTTT.

The V gene is TRBV2, the J gene TRBJ1-2, with D possibly TRBD1 on 6 matching bases. Germline lookup yields CDR1 SNHLY and CDR2 FYNNEI. Trimming removed 0 bases from V and 9 bases from J, with 17 bases in between. CDR3 length: 15 amino acids. The CDR3: CASSEALGGVSSYTF. The CDR3 nucleotides are TGTGCCAGCAGTGAAGCGCTTGGGGGCGTAAGTAGCTACACCTTC. The variable domain in full, completed from reference TRBV2 and TRBJ1-2, reads EPEVTQTPSHQVTQMGQEVILRCVPISNHLYFYWYRQILGQKVEFLVSFYNNEISEKSEIFDDQFSVERPDGSNFTLKIRSTKLEDSAMYFCASSEALGGVSSYTFGSGTRLTVV.

The chain is built from TRBV28 and TRBJ2-2; weak D call: TRBD1 (5 bases). Germline V gene sequence: CDR1 MDHEN, CDR2 SYDVKM. V was trimmed by 5 bases and J by 1 base, leaving 17 bases between them. This CDR3 has 17 amino acids. CDR3 residues: CASSLLSQALNTGELFF. In DNA, the CDR3 is TGTGCCAGCAGTCTACTATCACAGGCATTGAACACCGGGGAGCTGTTTTTT.

In DNA, the CDR3 is TGTGCCATCAGTGACGGGTTCGGGGCCAACGTCCTGACTTTC. Encoded protein: CAISDGFGANVLTF. The chain recombines TRBV10-3 with TRBJ2-6; unclear D gene. The CDR3 loop spans 14 amino acids. The V gene's germline CDR1 is ENHRY and CDR2 SYGVKD. V was shortened by 3 bases and J by 4 bases, with 7 bases between the two germline ends.

V usage is TRBV6-1 and J usage is TRBJ1-2, with TRBD1 matching over 7 bases. The germline gives CDR1 MNHNS, CDR2 SASEGT. The V segment lost 1 base and the J segment 8 bases; nucleotides outside the gene matches: 7. The CDR3 spans 14 residues. DNA of the CDR3: TGTGCCAGCAGTGAAGGCTCCGGGACAGAAGGCTACACCTTC. Residues: CASSEGSGTEGYTF.

The gene calls are TRBV7-9 and TRBJ1-3; maybe TRBD1 (5 bases). Trimming stripped 3 bases from V and 4 bases from J, with 10 bases between. The germline CDR1 and CDR2 sequences are SEHNR and FQNEAQ (reference sequence). This CDR3 comprises 14 residues. CDR3 coding DNA: TGTGCCAGCAGCTTCGACAGTGACGGAAACACCATATATTTT. It codes for CASSFDSDGNTIYF.

This chain connects TRBV24-1 to TRBJ2-3; 10 nucleotides agree with TRBD2. Germline-derived CDR1 and CDR2 are KGHDR and SFDVKD. V was clipped by 1 base and J by 2 bases; unmatched bases: 2. The CDR3 loop spans 16 amino acids. This chain's CDR3 is CATSDFTSGNTDTQYF. The CDR3 coding sequence is TGTGCCACCAGTGATTTTACTAGCGGGAACACAGATACGCAGTATTTT.

In this sample, this clone turned up once. This chain links TRBV6-5 with TRBJ2-1; D may be TRBD1 (5 bases). CDR3 length: 14 amino acids. Germline loops: CDR1 MNHEY, CDR2 SVGAGI. Between the trimmed V and J ends, which lost 6 bases and 6 bases, there was a span of 15 bases. CDR3 DNA: TGTGCCAGCAGCGAGCCGGGCAGGGTCAATGAGCAGTTCTTC. The encoded protein is CASSEPGRVNEQFF.

This rearrangement joins TRBV5-8 to TRBJ2-3, with 8 bases aligning to TRBD2. J was trimmed by 0 bases and V by 2 bases; bases with no gene match: 2. Germline assignment: CDR1 SGHTS and CDR2 YDEGEE. The CDR3 has 15 amino acids. In DNA form, the CDR3 reads TGTGCCAGCAGCTTCGGGGGGGTAAGCACAGATACGCAGTATTTT. Its translation: CASSFGGVSTDTQYF.

The chain is built from TRBV27 and TRBJ2-7, with TRBD2 as a possible D gene (5 bases). The CDR3 consists of 14 residues. CDR1 and CDR2 from the germline V gene are MNHEY and SMNVEV (reference sequence). V lost 6 bases and J lost 3, with 15 bases in between. The chain's CDR3 is CASSPIGGSYEQYF. CDR3 bases: TGTGCCAGCAGCCCAATCGGAGGCAGCTACGAGCAGTACTTC.

The rearrangement uses TRBV19 and TRBJ1-1, with D possibly TRBD1 on 5 matching bases. The germline V and J ends were trimmed by 5 bases and 7 bases, with 11 bases remaining between them. CDR1 LNHDA and CDR2 SQIVND come from the germline V gene (reference sequence). This CDR3 comprises 12 residues. For the CDR3, the DNA is TGTGCCAGTAGTCGTTTTCAGGGTGAAGCTTTCTTT. Its translation is CASSRFQGEAFF.

V usage is TRBV24-1 and J usage is TRBJ1-2, with 7 bases identical to TRBD1. Germline V gene data show CDR1 as KGHDR and CDR2 as SFDVKD. This CDR3 region has 15 residues. Trimming took 4 bases from V and 2 from J; bases not matched to a gene: 6. CDR3 bases: TGTGCCACCAGTGAGACAGGGCTAAAGAACTATGGCTACACCTTC. The encoded protein is CATSETGLKNYGYTF.

This rearrangement joins TRBV2 to TRBJ1-3; D is perhaps TRBD1 (6 bases). The CDR3 has 14 amino acids. Deletions cut 4 bases from V and 2 bases from J, with 9 bases between. Germline CDR1 is SNHLY and CDR2 is FYNNEI. CDR3 coding DNA: TGTGCCAGCAGTGTTTCAGGGGCTGGAAACACCATATATTTT. As protein: CASSVSGAGNTIYF.

This clone was seen more than once but under ten times. The chain is built from TRBV3-1 (or the pseudogene TRBV3-2) and TRBJ1-5; possible D gene TRBD1, 6 bases. The CDR3 is made up of 13 amino acids. Trimming removed 6 bases at V and 6 bases at J, with 12 bases between. The germline CDR1 and CDR2 sequences are LGHDT and YNNKEL (reference sequence). The CDR3: CASSLQGVQPQHF. The CDR3 nucleotides read TGTGCCAGCAGTCTACAGGGTGTTCAGCCCCAGCATTTT.

This clone came up once. This chain joins TRBV7-2 and TRBJ1-3; D may be TRBD1 (6 bases). In germline, CDR1 is SGHTA, CDR2 FQGNSA. This CDR3 contains 15 residues. Between the trimmed V and J ends, which lost 5 bases and 0 bases, there was a span of 11 bases. CDR3 in amino acids: CASSEDRPSGNTIYF. The DNA of the CDR3 is TGTGCCAGCAGCGAGGACAGACCCTCTGGAAACACCATATATTTT. Filled out from reference TRBV7-2 and TRBJ1-3, the complete variable domain reads GAGVSQSPSNKVTEKGKDVELRCDPISGHTALYWYRQSLGQGLEFLIYFQGNSAPDKSGLPSDRFSAERTGGSVSTLTIQRTQQEDSAVYLCASSEDRPSGNTIYFGEGSWLTVV.

In regard to this clone: Other DNA variants within this sample encode the same CDR3. The rearrangement uses TRBV9 and TRBJ1-1; TRBD1 might be the D (5 bases). Trimming took 0 bases from V and 1 from J, leaving 10 bases between them. The CDR3 has 15 residues. Germline V lookup: CDR1 SGDLS, CDR2 YYNGEE. This CDR3 reads CASSVDPGSNTEAFF. The CDR3 DNA is TGTGCCAGCAGCGTAGATCCAGGGTCGAACACTGAAGCTTTCTTT.

This chain links TRBV27 with TRBJ2-5; perhaps TRBD1 as D (5 bases). The V and J ends lost 0 bases and 2 bases respectively, with 7 bases between them. This CDR3 region has 14 residues. Germline assignment: CDR1 MNHEY and CDR2 SMNVEV (reference sequence). CDR3 nucleotides: TGTGCCAGCAGTTTATCGGGGCGGCAAGAGACCCAGTACTTC. Encoded protein: CASSLSGRQETQYF.